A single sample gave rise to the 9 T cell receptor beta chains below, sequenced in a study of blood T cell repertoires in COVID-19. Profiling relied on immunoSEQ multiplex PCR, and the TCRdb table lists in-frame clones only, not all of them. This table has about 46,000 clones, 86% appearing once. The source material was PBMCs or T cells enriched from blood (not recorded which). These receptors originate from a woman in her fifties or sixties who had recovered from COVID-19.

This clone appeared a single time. CDR3 residues: CASRDTGLETQYF. CDR3 nucleotide sequence: TGTGCCAGCAGAGATACAGGGCTGGAGACCCAGTACTTC. The chain joins TRBV6-5 to TRBJ2-5, with D possibly TRBD1 on 6 matching bases. This CDR3 spans 13 amino acids. The germline CDR1 and CDR2 sequences are MNHEY and SVGAGI. V was clipped by 6 bases and J by 5 bases, with 13 bases between them.

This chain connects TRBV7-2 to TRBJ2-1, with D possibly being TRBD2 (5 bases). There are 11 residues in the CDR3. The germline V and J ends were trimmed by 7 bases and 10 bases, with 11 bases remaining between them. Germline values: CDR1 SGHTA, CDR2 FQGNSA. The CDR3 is CASTFGVEQFF. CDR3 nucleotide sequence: TGTGCCAGCACCTTCGGGGTAGAGCAGTTCTTC.

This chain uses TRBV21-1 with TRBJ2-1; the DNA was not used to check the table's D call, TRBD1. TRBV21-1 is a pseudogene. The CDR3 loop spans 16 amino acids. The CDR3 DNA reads TGTGCCAGCAGCAAAGGTCCTCGCAGCTCCTACAATGAGCAGTTCTTC. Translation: CASSKGPRSSYNEQFF.

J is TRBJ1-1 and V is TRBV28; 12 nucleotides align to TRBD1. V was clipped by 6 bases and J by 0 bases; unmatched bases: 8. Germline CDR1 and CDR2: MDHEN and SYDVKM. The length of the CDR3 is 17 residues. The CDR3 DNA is TGTGCCAGCAGCGGGACAGGGGGCTTAAGGATGAACACTGAAGCTTTCTTT. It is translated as CASSGTGGLRMNTEAFF. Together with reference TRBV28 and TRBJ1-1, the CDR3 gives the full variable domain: DVKVTQSSRYLVKRTGEKVFLECVQDMDHENMFWYRQDPGLGLRLIYFSYDVKMKEKGDIPEGYSVSREKKERFSLILESASTNQTSMYLCASSGTGGLRMNTEAFFGQGTRLTVV.

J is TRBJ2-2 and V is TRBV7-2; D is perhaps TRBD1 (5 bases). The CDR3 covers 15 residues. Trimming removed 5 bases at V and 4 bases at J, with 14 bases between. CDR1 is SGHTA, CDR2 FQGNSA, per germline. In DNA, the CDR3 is TGTGCCAGCAGCGCTGGGGCTATCCCCACCGGGGAGCTGTTTTTT. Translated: CASSAGAIPTGELFF.

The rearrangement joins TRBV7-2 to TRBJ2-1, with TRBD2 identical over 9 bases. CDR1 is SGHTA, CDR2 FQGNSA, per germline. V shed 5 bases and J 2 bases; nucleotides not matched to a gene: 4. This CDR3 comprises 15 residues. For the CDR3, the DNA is TGTGCCAGCAGCGTGACTAGCGGAGCCTACAATGAGCAGTTCTTC. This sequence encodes CASSVTSGAYNEQFF.

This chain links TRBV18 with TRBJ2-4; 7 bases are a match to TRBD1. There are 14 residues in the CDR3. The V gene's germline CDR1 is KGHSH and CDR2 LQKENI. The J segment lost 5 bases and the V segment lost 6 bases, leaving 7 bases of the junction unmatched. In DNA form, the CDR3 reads TGTGCCAGCTCCCCCCCCGGGACAGAAAACATTCAGTACTTC. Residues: CASSPPGTENIQYF.

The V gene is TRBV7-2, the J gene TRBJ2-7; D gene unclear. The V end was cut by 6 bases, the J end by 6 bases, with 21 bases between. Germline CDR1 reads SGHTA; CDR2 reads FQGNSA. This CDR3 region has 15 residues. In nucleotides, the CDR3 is TGTGCCAGCAGTTCCAGGAACGGTGCCTTTGGCGAGCAGTACTTC. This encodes CASSSRNGAFGEQYF.

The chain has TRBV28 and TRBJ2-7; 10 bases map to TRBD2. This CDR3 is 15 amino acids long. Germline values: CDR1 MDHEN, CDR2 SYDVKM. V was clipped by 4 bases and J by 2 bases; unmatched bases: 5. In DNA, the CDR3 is TGTGCCAGCAGTTCCCCTAGCGGGAGCACCTACGAGCAGTACTTC. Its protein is CASSSPSGSTYEQYF.